This T cell receptor beta chain derives from a study of T cell responses to AZD1222 COVID-19 vaccine. Study conclusions and caveats: Regions 160-218 and 743-854 dominated among vaccine-associated CD4 TCRs spanning spike. No repertoire was sampled before or during the peak T cell response, only after it.

A word on this clone: No antigen is known for it.

Some clones are missing from TCRdb's copy, which holds only in-frame ones; the method was immunoSEQ multiplex PCR. Among roughly 160,000 clones listed, about 90% were seen once. This CDR3 comprises 14 residues. The germline gives CDR1 SGHNT, CDR2 YYREEE (reference sequence). Trimming took 1 base from V and 1 from J, leaving 8 bases between them. The chain combines TRBV5-4 with TRBJ1-1; unclear D gene. Here the sequenced sample was peripheral blood, taken on day 0 of MenACWY control vaccination. The sequence came from an adult in good health. Here the CDR3 reads CASSLITENTEAFF. CDR3 coding DNA: TGTGCCAGCAGCTTGATTACAGAGAACACTGAAGCTTTCTTT.